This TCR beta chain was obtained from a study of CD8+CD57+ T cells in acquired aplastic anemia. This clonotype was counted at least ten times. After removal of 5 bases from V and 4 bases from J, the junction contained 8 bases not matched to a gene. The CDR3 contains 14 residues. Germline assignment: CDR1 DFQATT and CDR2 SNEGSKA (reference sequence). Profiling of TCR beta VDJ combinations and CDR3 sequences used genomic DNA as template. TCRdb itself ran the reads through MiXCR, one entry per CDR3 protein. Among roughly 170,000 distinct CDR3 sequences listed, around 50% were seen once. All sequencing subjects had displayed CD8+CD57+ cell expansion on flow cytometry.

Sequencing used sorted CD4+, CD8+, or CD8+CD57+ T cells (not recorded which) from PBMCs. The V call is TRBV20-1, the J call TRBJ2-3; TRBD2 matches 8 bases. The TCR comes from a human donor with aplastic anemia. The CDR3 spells CSASGLDFPDTQYF. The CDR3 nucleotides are TGCAGTGCTTCGGGACTAGACTTCCCAGATACGCAGTATTTT.